Following are 14 T cell receptor beta chains from one sample sequenced in a study of brain T cells in children with intractable seizures. This sample's time point: blood from clinic visit 5 months post-surgery; TSC patient then seizure free. Measured with immunoSEQ multiplex PCR; TCRdb has only the in-frame clones, and not every one. There are about 340,000 clones in the sample; over 85% occur only once, and approximately 5% lies in the top ten. The sample here was peripheral blood, taken more than 4 months after surgery. These receptors all come from a boy in the first two years of life with tuberous sclerosis and intractable seizures.

The chain joins TRBV7-3 to TRBJ1-2, with TRBD1 identical over 9 bases. From germline, CDR1 is SGHTA and CDR2 FQGTGA. This CDR3 is 14 amino acids long. The ends lost 0 bases at V and 6 bases at J; junction bases unmatched: 2. CDR3 region: CASSLTTGGDGYTF. The CDR3 DNA reads TGTGCCAGCAGCTTAACCACAGGGGGCGATGGCTACACCTTC.

This chain links TRBV19 with TRBJ2-1; TRBD2 might be the D (5 bases). The germline V gene has CDR1 LNHDA and CDR2 SQIVND (reference sequence). The CDR3 runs to 15 residues. V shed 3 bases and J shed 2 bases, with 11 bases lying between them. In nucleotides, the CDR3 is TGTGCCAGTAGTATTCTTCTAGCACCCTACAATGAGCAGTTCTTC. Its protein product is CASSILLAPYNEQFF.

This clone showed up just a few times. The gene calls are TRBV7-9 and TRBJ1-3; 7 bases are a match to TRBD1. The CDR3 spans 16 residues. Losses at the gene ends were 5 bases for V and 4 bases for J; bases not matched to a gene: 11. Germline V CDR1 and CDR2: SEHNR, FQNEAQ (reference sequence). The chain's CDR3 is CASSPTTGLRGNTIYF. The CDR3 DNA reads as TGTGCCAGCAGCCCCACGACAGGGCTGCGGGGAAACACCATATATTTT.

The chain has TRBV3-1 (or the pseudogene TRBV3-2) and TRBJ1-1, with 7 bases fitting TRBD1. The CDR3 contains 15 residues. Trimming at V came to 4 bases and at J to 5 bases, leaving 10 bases not matched to a gene. Germline CDR1 and CDR2: LGHDT and YNNKEL (reference sequence). CDR3 residues: CASSPVQGPWTEAFF. In DNA, the CDR3 is TGTGCCAGCAGCCCCGTACAGGGGCCGTGGACTGAAGCTTTCTTT.

V usage is TRBV5-1 and J usage is TRBJ1-2; D remains ambiguous. Germline loops: CDR1 SGHRS, CDR2 YFSETQ. The V end lost 2 bases, the J end lost 7 bases, and 15 bases lay between the germline ends. The CDR3 runs to 14 residues. CDR3 residues: CASSFLLRDGGYTF. The CDR3, as DNA: TGCGCCAGCAGCTTTCTCTTGCGGGATGGTGGCTACACCTTC.

The J gene is TRBJ2-3, the V gene TRBV6-5; D not certain. V dropped 2 bases and J dropped 0 bases, with 9 bases sitting between them. Germline values: CDR1 MNHEY, CDR2 SVGAGI. This CDR3 is 15 amino acids long. The DNA of the CDR3 is TGTGCCAGCAGTTACAGTCAGGAAAGCACAGATACGCAGTATTTT. This gives the protein CASSYSQESTDTQYF.

This chain connects TRBV28 to TRBJ2-2, with D uncertain. CDR1 MDHEN and CDR2 SYDVKM come from the germline V gene. With 3 bases removed from V and 5 bases from J, the gap between germline ends came to 13 bases. The CDR3 is 15 amino acids. The CDR3 loop reads CASSFRRRKTGELFF. DNA of the CDR3: TGTGCCAGCAGTTTCCGCAGGAGAAAAACCGGGGAGCTGTTTTTT.

CDR3 nucleotides: TGTGCCAGCAGCTTATGGCGATATACGCAGTATTTT. It codes for CASSLWRYTQYF. This sequence joins TRBV7-2 and TRBJ2-3; D ambiguous. The CDR3 has 12 residues. Trimming shortened V by 2 bases and J by 7 bases, and 7 bases separated the two germline ends. In germline, CDR1 is SGHTA, CDR2 FQGNSA. The variable domain in full, with the rest retrieved from reference TRBV7-2 and TRBJ2-3, is GAGVSQSPSNKVTEKGKDVELRCDPISGHTALYWYRQSLGQGLEFLIYFQGNSAPDKSGLPSDRFSAERTGGSVSTLTIQRTQQEDSAVYLCASSLWRYTQYFGPGTRLTVL.

The chain couples TRBV6-5 to TRBJ2-7; no clear D. V was trimmed by 5 bases and J by 0 bases, leaving 11 bases between them. Germline V lookup: CDR1 MNHEY, CDR2 SVGAGI. The CDR3 has 14 residues. The CDR3 here is CASSPTITSYEQYF. The CDR3 bases are TGTGCCAGCAGTCCGACAATTACCTCCTACGAGCAGTACTTC.

The J gene is TRBJ2-2, the V gene TRBV5-1; possibly TRBD1 for D (5 bases). Germline V gene sequence: CDR1 SGHRS, CDR2 YFSETQ. Between the trimmed V and J ends, which lost 0 bases and 7 bases, there was a span of 10 bases. The CDR3 runs to 14 residues. The CDR3 region is CASSLEGVNGELFF. In DNA form, the CDR3 reads TGCGCCAGCAGCTTGGAAGGGGTGAACGGGGAGCTGTTTTTT.

The CDR3 nucleotides are TGTGCCAGCAGCTCGCCTCCTTATGGCACTGAAGCTTTCTTT. It encodes CASSSPPYGTEAFF. The chain employs TRBV5-6 and TRBJ1-1; D ambiguous. V lost 3 bases to trimming and J lost 4 bases, with 13 bases between them. CDR3 length equals 14 residues. In germline, CDR1 is SGHDT, CDR2 YYEEEE.

The gene calls are TRBV3-1 (or the pseudogene TRBV3-2) and TRBJ2-5, with D maybe TRBD2 (7 bases). CDR1 LGHDT and CDR2 YNNKEL come from the germline V gene (reference sequence). This CDR3 is 16 amino acids long. Deletions cut 0 bases from V and 4 bases from J, with 15 bases between. In DNA, the CDR3 is TGTGCCAGCAGCCAAGAGTCTTGGGGGGGCGTAGAGACCCAGTACTTC. Amino acids: CASSQESWGGVETQYF.

The V gene is TRBV7-9, the J gene TRBJ1-5; weak D call: TRBD1 (5 bases). Germline lookup yields CDR1 SEHNR and CDR2 FQNEAQ (reference sequence). Deletions cut 3 bases from V and 5 bases from J, with 11 bases between. The CDR3 length is 14 residues. This chain's CDR3 is CASSFGWGDQPQHF. The CDR3 region has the DNA TGTGCCAGCAGCTTCGGGTGGGGGGATCAGCCCCAGCATTTT. Combining the CDR3 with reference TRBV7-9 and TRBJ1-5 gives the whole variable domain DTGVSQNPRHKITKRGQNVTFRCDPISEHNRLYWYRQTLGQGPEFLTYFQNEAQLEKSRLLSDRFSAERPKGSFSTLEIQRTEQGDSAMYLCASSFGWGDQPQHFGDGTRLSIL.

V and J are TRBV21-1 and TRBJ1-1. TRBV21-1 is a listed pseudogene. This CDR3 is built from 13 residues. In DNA, the CDR3 is TGTGCCAGCGTATATCCGGGTGACACTGAAGCTTTCTTT. Translated: CASVYPGDTEAFF.